This T cell receptor (beta chain) is from a study of blood T cell repertoires in COVID-19. Overall study: Acute and convalescent COVID-19 specimens originated in the United States, Italy and Spain. Nucleic acid was either cDNA or gDNA, and it came from T cells, B-cell-depleted T cells, or PBMCs.

Original methodology: Reference gene primer amplification gave nucleated cell count estimates. Libraries were prepared by immunoSEQ multiplex PCR; TCRdb keeps only in-frame clonotypes and omits some of them. The V and J calls and clone size were taken over from that table, and D and trimming were inferred from the DNA. Seen here are approximately 190,000 clones, 82% observed once, and the top ten hold 6.5% to 9.5%. Germline V gene data show CDR1 as SGHAT and CDR2 as FQNNGV. Trimming removed 0 bases at V and 0 bases at J, with 9 bases between. The CDR3 is made up of 16 amino acids. In Seattle, patients joined the study during active infection and were tracked longitudinally.

Source material: peripheral blood. This TCR was recovered from an older woman with COVID-19, enrolled during active disease. This chain links TRBV11-2 with TRBJ1-3; no clear D. Written as DNA, the CDR3 is TGTGCCAGCAGCTTAGACAGGATCCGCTCTGGAAACACCATATATTTT. It encodes CASSLDRIRSGNTIYF. Looking up the rest from reference TRBV11-2 and TRBJ1-3 gives the full variable domain: EAGVAQSPRYKIIEKRQSVAFWCNPISGHATLYWYQQILGQGPKLLIQFQNNGVVDDSQLPKDRFSAERLKGVDSTLKIQPAKLEDSAVYLCASSLDRIRSGNTIYFGEGSWLTVV.